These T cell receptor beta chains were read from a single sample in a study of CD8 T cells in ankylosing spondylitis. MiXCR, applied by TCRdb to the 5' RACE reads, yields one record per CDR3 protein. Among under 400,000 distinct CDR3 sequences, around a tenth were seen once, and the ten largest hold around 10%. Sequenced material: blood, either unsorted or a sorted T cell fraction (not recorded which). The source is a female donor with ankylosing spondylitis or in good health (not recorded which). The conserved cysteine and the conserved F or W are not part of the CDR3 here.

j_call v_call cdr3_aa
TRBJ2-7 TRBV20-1 SARGTVYEQY
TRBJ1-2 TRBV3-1 ASSQDRGQGNYGYT
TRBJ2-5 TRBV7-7 ASSFSPGSQETQY
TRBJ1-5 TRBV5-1 ASSLGQTNQPQH
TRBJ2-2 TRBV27 ASRVGGTGELF
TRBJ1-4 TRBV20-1 SAPPGSPGRDNEKLF
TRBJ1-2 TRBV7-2 ASSLGTPYGYT
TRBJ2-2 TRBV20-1 SAMGTSGRPGGTGELF
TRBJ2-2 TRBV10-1 ASSEPGTSGIETGELF
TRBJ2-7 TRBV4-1 ASSQEVTYEQY
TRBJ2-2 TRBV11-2 ASSLFVVRGLGTGELF
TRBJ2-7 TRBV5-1 ASSLGLVGDEQY
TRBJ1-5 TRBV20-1 SARRDRGGQPQH
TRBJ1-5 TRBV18 ASSPGGKASNQPQH
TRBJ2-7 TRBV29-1 SVRGGPEQY
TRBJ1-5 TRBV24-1 ATSDYPHGGCNQPQH
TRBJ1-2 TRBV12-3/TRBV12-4 ASSPSTGGVSGYT